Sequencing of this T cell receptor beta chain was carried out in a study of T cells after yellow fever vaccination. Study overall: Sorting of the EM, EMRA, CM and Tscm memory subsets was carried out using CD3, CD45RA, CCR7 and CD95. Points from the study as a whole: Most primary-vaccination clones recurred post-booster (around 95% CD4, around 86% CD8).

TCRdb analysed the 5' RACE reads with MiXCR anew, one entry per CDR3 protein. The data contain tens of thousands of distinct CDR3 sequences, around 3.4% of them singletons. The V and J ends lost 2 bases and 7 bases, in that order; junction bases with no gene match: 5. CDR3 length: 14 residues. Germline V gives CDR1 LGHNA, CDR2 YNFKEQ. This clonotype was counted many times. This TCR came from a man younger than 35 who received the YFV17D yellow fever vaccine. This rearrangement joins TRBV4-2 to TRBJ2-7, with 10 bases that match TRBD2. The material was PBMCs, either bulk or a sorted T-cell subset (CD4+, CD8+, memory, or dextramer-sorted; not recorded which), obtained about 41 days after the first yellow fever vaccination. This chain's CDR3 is CASSQTTSGREQYF. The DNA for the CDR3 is TGTGCCAGCAGCCAAACGACTAGCGGGCGGGAGCAGTACTTC.